A single sample gave rise to the 29 T cell receptor beta chains below, sequenced in a study of blood T cell repertoires in COVID-19. This table comes from immunoSEQ multiplex PCR, and its TCRdb copy is limited to in-frame clones, with some not included. Here the sample spans 200,000 to 250,000 clones, about 86% being singletons. The sequenced material came from peripheral blood. All receptors derive from a woman aged 25-40 years who had recovered from COVID-19.

The J gene is TRBJ2-5, the V gene TRBV11-2, with a tentative D call TRBD1 (6 bases). The CDR3 totals 14 residues. V was cut by 4 bases and J by 2 bases, with 11 bases left in between. Looked up from germline, CDR1 is SGHAT and CDR2 is FQNNGV. CDR3: CASSSQGFQETQYF. DNA for the CDR3: TGTGCCAGCAGCTCCCAGGGGTTTCAAGAGACCCAGTACTTC.

CDR3 nucleotide sequence: TGTGCCAGCAGCTGGGACAGGAATACTAATGAAAAACTGTTTTTT. This gives the protein CASSWDRNTNEKLFF. The gene calls are TRBV7-9 and TRBJ1-4, with 8 bases that match TRBD1. Germline values: CDR1 SEHNR, CDR2 FQNEAQ (reference sequence). The CDR3 sequence is 15 residues long. V shed 4 bases and J 2 bases; nucleotides not matched to a gene: 3.

The rearrangement links TRBV3-1 (or the pseudogene TRBV3-2) to TRBJ2-1; D perhaps matches TRBD2 (5 bases). V was clipped by 0 bases and J by 6 bases, with 12 bases between them. CDR1 is LGHDT and CDR2 is YNNKEL in the germline V gene (reference sequence). This CDR3 spans 15 amino acids. The CDR3 nucleotides read TGTGCCAGCAGCCAAGATCGGGTCCGGGGCAATGAGCAGTTCTTC. It codes for CASSQDRVRGNEQFF.

The chain employs TRBV24-1 and TRBJ2-3, with 7 positions matching TRBD1. The V and J ends lost 3 bases and 3 bases, in that order; junction bases with no gene match: 5. The CDR3 runs 15 residues. Germline assignment: CDR1 KGHDR and CDR2 SFDVKD. The DNA of the CDR3 is TGTGCCACCAGTGATCCCAGACAGGGTACAGATACGCAGTATTTT. Amino acid sequence: CATSDPRQGTDTQYF.

V and J are TRBV12-3 or TRBV12-4 and TRBJ2-2, with D unresolved. The CDR3 contains 13 residues. Trimming removed 6 bases from V and 3 bases from J, with 8 bases in between. CDR3 residues: CASRTQHTGELFF. The DNA for the CDR3 is TGTGCCAGCAGGACACAGCACACCGGGGAGCTGTTTTTT.

The gene calls are TRBV11-2 and TRBJ1-2; tentatively, D is TRBD1 (6 bases). Germline CDR1 reads SGHAT; CDR2 reads FQNNGV. The CDR3 sequence is 16 residues long. The V end was cut by 6 bases, the J end by 0 bases, with 17 bases between. The CDR3 protein is CASSPIGGAPNYGYTF. CDR3 coding DNA: TGTGCCAGCAGTCCTATCGGGGGGGCGCCTAACTATGGCTACACCTTC.

The chain employs TRBV4-2 and TRBJ2-3; 8 bases agree with TRBD1. The CDR3 consists of 14 residues. V was clipped by 5 bases and J by 2 bases; unmatched bases: 3. Germline CDR1 and CDR2: LGHNA and YNFKEQ. Written as DNA, the CDR3 is TGTGCCAGCAGCGAACAGGGGGACACAGATACGCAGTATTTT. The encoded protein is CASSEQGDTDTQYF.

Regarding this clone: Distinct nucleotide sequences in the sample also encode this CDR3. The chain uses TRBV7-2 and TRBJ2-7; a weak D match, TRBD2 (6 bases). Germline V gene sequence: CDR1 SGHTA, CDR2 FQGNSA. The CDR3 contains 14 residues. Trimming took 3 bases from V and 0 from J, leaving 9 bases between them. Written as DNA, the CDR3 is TGTGCCAGCAGCTTTGGGGGAGGCTCCTACGAGCAGTACTTC. It translates to CASSFGGGSYEQYF. Full variable domain (rest looked up from reference TRBV7-2 and TRBJ2-7): GAGVSQSPSNKVTEKGKDVELRCDPISGHTALYWYRQSLGQGLEFLIYFQGNSAPDKSGLPSDRFSAERTGGSVSTLTIQRTQQEDSAVYLCASSFGGGSYEQYFGPGTRLTVT.

This chain connects TRBV7-3 to TRBJ2-2; D is ambiguous. This CDR3 region has 15 residues. Germline V gene lookup returns CDR1 SGHTA and CDR2 FQGTGA. Trimming took off 5 bases at V and 5 bases at J, with 15 bases between the two ends. The CDR3 loop is CASSPQPETTGELFF. In DNA form, the CDR3 reads TGTGCCAGCAGCCCACAGCCCGAAACAACCGGGGAGCTGTTTTTT.

As DNA, the CDR3 is TGTGCCAGCAGCCTACGACAGGTGGGGGAAAAACTGTTTTTT. Encoded protein: CASSLRQVGEKLFF. This chain connects TRBV5-6 to TRBJ1-4; a weak D match, TRBD1 (6 bases). V was pared by 4 bases and J by 8 bases, with 15 bases between. Germline loops: CDR1 SGHDT, CDR2 YYEEEE. The CDR3 spans 14 residues.

The V gene is TRBV11-2, the J gene TRBJ2-7; 9 bases are shared with TRBD2. The germline V gene encodes CDR1 SGHAT and CDR2 FQNNGV. V lost 3 bases, J lost 3 bases, and 6 bases stayed unmatched. The CDR3 has 15 amino acids. CDR3: CASSLPRGGGYEQYF. CDR3 in DNA: TGTGCCAGCAGCTTGCCGCGGGGGGGCGGCTACGAGCAGTACTTC.

V usage is TRBV23-1 and J usage is TRBJ2-3; TRBD1 might be the D (5 bases). TRBV23-1 is an ORF, with its function uncertain. V dropped 4 bases and J dropped 4 bases, with 12 bases sitting between them. This CDR3 comprises 14 residues. The CDR3 region is CASSLFQGSDTQYF. CDR3 nucleotide sequence: TGCGCCAGCAGTCTTTTCCAGGGCTCAGATACGCAGTATTTT.

This clone has a single count. CDR3: CASSLGGGLPAHEQFF. The CDR3 coding sequence is TGTGCCAGCAGCTTAGGTGGCGGCTTACCGGCTCATGAGCAGTTCTTC. The chain recombines TRBV7-2 with TRBJ2-1; no definite D call. This CDR3 has 16 amino acids. Germline V gives CDR1 SGHTA, CDR2 FQGNSA. Trimming pared 1 base from V and 8 bases from J, leaving 18 bases between.

CDR3 sequence: CASSSGQRTDTQYF. In DNA form, the CDR3 reads TGTGCCAGCAGCTCGGGACAGAGAACAGATACGCAGTATTTT. The chain links TRBV5-4 to TRBJ2-3; TRBD1 matches 7 bases. Germline CDR1 SGHNT, CDR2 YYREEE (reference sequence). Germline trimming cut 3 bases from V and 3 bases from J; bases unmatched to any gene: 4. This CDR3 has 14 amino acids. Full variable domain (outside the CDR3, taken from reference TRBV5-4 and TRBJ2-3): ETGVTQSPTHLIKTRGQQVTLRCSSQSGHNTVSWYQQALGQGPQFIFQYYREEENGRGNFPPRFSGLQFPNYSSELNVNALELDDSALYLCASSSGQRTDTQYFGPGTRLTVL.

V and J are TRBV19 and TRBJ1-6; 8 positions agree with TRBD1. The CDR3 has 16 residues. Germline V gene lookup returns CDR1 LNHDA and CDR2 SQIVND (reference sequence). V lost 7 bases to trimming and J lost 5 bases; unmatched junction nucleotides: 10. The CDR3 DNA is TGTGCCAGTACCCAACCCAGGGGGCCTGATAATTCACCCCTCCACTTT. It translates to CASTQPRGPDNSPLHF.

The chain links TRBV18 to TRBJ2-5; D is possibly TRBD1 (7 bases). Germline loops: CDR1 KGHSH, CDR2 LQKENI. The CDR3 loop spans 17 amino acids. Trimming removed 3 bases from V and 2 bases from J, with 19 bases in between. The DNA for the CDR3 is TGTGCCAGCTCACCCGACAGGGAGGTCCCTTCACAAGAGACCCAGTACTTC. Its translation: CASSPDREVPSQETQYF. Based on the CDR3 plus reference TRBV18 and TRBJ2-5, the full variable domain is NAGVMQNPRHLVRRRGQEARLRCSPMKGHSHVYWYRQLPEEGLKFMVYLQKENIIDESGMPKERFSAEFPKEGPSILRIQQVVRGDSAAYFCASSPDREVPSQETQYFGPGTRLLVL.

The genes are TRBV9 and TRBJ1-4; 8 bases are a match to TRBD1. The CDR3 loop spans 16 amino acids. Trimming removed 0 bases from V and 8 bases from J; junction bases left unmatched: 9. The germline V gene has CDR1 SGDLS and CDR2 YYNGEE. The CDR3 DNA follows: TGTGCCAGCAGCGTAGGCAGGGGGCGCTTTGGGGAAAAACTGTTTTTT. Its protein product is CASSVGRGRFGEKLFF.

The chain joins TRBV7-8 to TRBJ1-2; 8 nucleotides align to TRBD1. The CDR3 covers 13 residues. Germline values: CDR1 SGHVS, CDR2 FQNEAQ. Trimming removed 4 bases from V and 8 bases from J; junction bases left unmatched: 6. As DNA, the CDR3 is TGTGCCAGCAGCTCGGACAGGGTTAGAGGCTACACCTTC. It specifies CASSSDRVRGYTF.

This rearrangement joins TRBV3-1 (or the pseudogene TRBV3-2) to TRBJ1-1; TRBD1 might be the D (6 bases). Germline values: CDR1 LGHDT, CDR2 YNNKEL (reference sequence). The CDR3 totals 14 residues. V lost 3 bases to trimming and J lost 3 bases, with 11 bases between them. CDR3 sequence (DNA): TGTGCCAGCAGCCAGAAGGGGGGGGACACTGAAGCTTTCTTT. Its translation is CASSQKGGDTEAFF.

CDR3 nucleotides: TGTGCCAGCAGCTCAGGCCTCCGGGACACCTCTTTCTTT. This encodes CASSSGLRDTSFF. This chain connects TRBV5-4 to TRBJ1-1; a weak D match, TRBD1 (6 bases). This CDR3 spans 13 amino acids. With 3 bases removed from V and 12 bases from J, the gap between germline ends came to 18 bases. Germline V gene lookup returns CDR1 SGHNT and CDR2 YYREEE (reference sequence).

The V gene is TRBV6-6, the J gene TRBJ1-6; 8 nucleotides line up with TRBD1. The V and J ends lost 6 bases and 0 bases, in that order; junction bases with no gene match: 7. The CDR3 is made up of 17 amino acids. CDR1 is MNHNY, CDR2 SVGAGI, per germline (reference sequence). The CDR3 region is CASSRQGLSSYNSPLHF. The CDR3 DNA sequence: TGTGCCAGCAGCCGACAGGGGTTGAGCTCCTATAATTCACCCCTCCACTTT.

The chain carries TRBV5-4 and TRBJ2-7; TRBD1 matches 8 bases. The length of the CDR3 is 14 residues. From germline, CDR1 is SGHNT and CDR2 YYREEE (reference sequence). The V and J ends lost 0 bases and 8 bases, in that order; junction bases with no gene match: 7. The CDR3 here is CASSLAGQERKQYF. The DNA for the CDR3 is TGTGCCAGCAGCTTGGCGGGACAGGAAAGGAAGCAGTACTTC.

V gene TRBV5-1 combines with J gene TRBJ2-7, with D unresolved. This CDR3 has 15 amino acids. In germline, CDR1 is SGHRS, CDR2 YFSETQ. Trimming took 0 bases from V and 5 from J, leaving 15 bases between them. CDR3 region: CASSLGPRLADEQYF. The DNA of the CDR3 is TGCGCCAGCAGCTTGGGCCCCCGATTGGCTGACGAGCAGTACTTC.

The CDR3 region is CASSYEGTSPYEQYF. CDR3 DNA sequence: TGTGCCAGCAGTTACGAGGGGACAAGTCCCTACGAGCAGTACTTC. The chain has TRBV6-2 or TRBV6-3 and TRBJ2-7; D is perhaps TRBD1 (6 bases). Trimming stripped 2 bases from V and 2 bases from J, with 13 bases between. Germline V CDR1 and CDR2: MNHEY, SVGEGT. The CDR3 is made up of 15 amino acids.

The chain carries TRBV13 and TRBJ2-7; the match to TRBD2 covers 10 bases. This CDR3 spans 17 amino acids. Germline V CDR1 and CDR2: PRHDT, FYEKMQ (reference sequence). Unmatched junction bases numbered 15, after V lost 4 bases and J lost 6 bases. CDR3 bases: TGTGCCAGCAGCTCCACTTTCGAGCGGGGGGGCCAAAGCGAGCAGTACTTC. Protein sequence: CASSSTFERGGQSEQYF.

This clone showed up just a few times. The chain has TRBV5-1 and TRBJ1-4; 7 bases are shared with TRBD1. J was trimmed by 5 bases and V by 4 bases; bases with no gene match: 8. Looked up from germline, CDR1 is SGHRS and CDR2 is YFSETQ. CDR3 length: 15 amino acids. The CDR3 DNA reads as TGCGCCAGCAGCCTTGACAGGGTCCCAAATGAAAAACTGTTTTTT. Translated, it gives CASSLDRVPNEKLFF. Drawing the rest from reference TRBV5-1 and TRBJ1-4, the complete variable domain is KAGVTQTPRYLIKTRGQQVTLSCSPISGHRSVSWYQQTPGQGLQFLFEYFSETQRNKGNFPGRFSGRQFSNSRSEMNVSTLELGDSALYLCASSLDRVPNEKLFFGSGTQLSVL.

The V gene is TRBV4-1, the J gene TRBJ1-2, with D maybe TRBD1 (6 bases). The CDR3 consists of 16 residues. Germline V gene lookup returns CDR1 MGHRA and CDR2 YSYEKL. V gave up 1 base and J gave up 4 bases, with 16 bases separating them. CDR3 loop: CASSQGSAGQLYGYTF. The DNA of the CDR3 is TGCGCCAGCAGCCAAGGATCCGCCGGACAGCTCTATGGCTACACCTTC.

The rearrangement uses TRBV18 and TRBJ2-7; TRBD2 agrees at 7 bases. Per germline, CDR1 KGHSH and CDR2 LQKENI. Losses at the gene ends were 3 bases for V and 4 bases for J; bases not matched to a gene: 6. The CDR3 sequence is 14 residues long. The CDR3 nucleotides read TGTGCCAGCTCACCTTCTAGCGGACGATACGAGCAGTACTTC. It codes for CASSPSSGRYEQYF.

This chain uses TRBV5-1 with TRBJ2-2, with D perhaps matching TRBD1 (5 bases). The CDR3 length is 15 residues. The V end was cut by 0 bases, the J end by 4 bases, with 10 bases between. Germline-derived CDR1 and CDR2 are SGHRS and YFSETQ. In DNA form, the CDR3 reads TGCGCCAGCAGCTTGGGGCCCCAGGGCACCGGGGAGCTGTTTTTT. This encodes CASSLGPQGTGELFF.